The 4 T cell receptor beta chains below come from one sample, sequenced in a study of CD8+ T cells in alopecia areata (dated by TCRdb to between 2017 and 2018). The sample's time point label, decoded: roughly 27 days on oral tofacitinib. Per the publication, the treatment or condition label means: oral pan-JAK inhibitor, 5-10 mg twice daily. The library was made by the immunoSEQ multiplex PCR assay. RNA was extracted from all samples and reverse transcribed into cDNA as template for TCR sequencing. Imported from immuneACCESS, the table was reduced by TCRdb to in-frame sequences with V and J called. These copies leave out some clones; in studies compared against another copy, an unresolved V gene accounts for under half, and the cause of the remainder is not known. This sample is represented by about 200,000 clones; 64% of them were singletons. Around 4.2% of the sample belongs to the ten largest clones.

The sample was CD4+ T cells sorted from blood, taken at week 4, from a patient treated with tofacitinib. All receptors derive from a human donor with alopecia areata.

The V call is TRBV27, the J call TRBJ2-5; 9 bases align to TRBD1. There are 14 residues in the CDR3. V dropped 4 bases and J dropped 5; count of bases not matched to a gene: 5. Germline CDR1 and CDR2: MNHEY and SMNVEV (reference sequence). The CDR3 nucleotides read TGTGCCAGCAGTTACAGGGGGCTTTTTGAGACCCAGTACTTC. As protein: CASSYRGLFETQYF.

Concerning this clone itself: At the DNA level, this CDR3 is encoded by other sequences in the same sample as well. The V gene is TRBV27, the J gene TRBJ2-5; the D is unclear. Trimming shortened V by 8 bases and J by 5 bases, and 9 bases separated the two germline ends. CDR3 length: 11 amino acids. Germline CDR1 and CDR2: MNHEY and SMNVEV (reference sequence). In nucleotides, the CDR3 is TGTGCCAGCGGCCGACGGGAGACCCAGTACTTC. Translating gives CASGRRETQYF.

This clone has more than one count but fewer than ten. V gene TRBV7-8 combines with J gene TRBJ2-7; no firm D call. Germline-derived CDR1 and CDR2 are SGHVS and FQNEAQ. Trimming stripped 1 base from V and 4 bases from J, with 11 bases between. The CDR3 has 14 residues. The CDR3: CASSLVPSGYEQYF. In nucleotides, the CDR3 is TGTGCCAGCAGCTTAGTGCCCAGTGGGTACGAGCAGTACTTC.

This chain links TRBV6-6 with TRBJ2-5; TRBD2 is a possible D gene (6 bases). The CDR3 covers 13 residues. Looked up from germline, CDR1 is MNHNY and CDR2 is SVGAGI (reference sequence). V was cut by 6 bases and J by 2 bases, with 10 bases left in between. CDR3 residues: CASSFGGQETQYF. CDR3 sequence (DNA): TGTGCCAGCAGCTTCGGAGGGCAAGAGACCCAGTACTTC.